This T cell receptor beta chain came from a study of shared clonotypes between healthy human individuals. Deep-level settings were used for running the assay. Profiled with immunoSEQ multiplex PCR; TCRdb holds only in-frame clones, not every one. The data contain about 500,000 clones, over 60% of them singletons. V lost 5 bases to trimming and J lost 4 bases, with 11 bases between them. The CDR3 covers 14 residues. Germline CDR1 is SGHTA and CDR2 is FQGTGA. This receptor was obtained from a woman between 40 and 50 years old in good health. Some clones in this sample may be carry-over from other donors' samples. Sequenced input: PBMCs. This chain connects TRBV7-3 to TRBJ2-2; TRBD1 or TRBD2 may be the D gene (5 bases each). For the CDR3, the DNA is TGTGCCAGCAGCATGCCTGGGGGCACCGGGGAGCTGTTTTTT. It translates to CASSMPGGTGELFF.